This T cell receptor beta chain was recovered during a study of Ad26.COV2.S vaccination and SARS-CoV-2 variants. Study information: Recipients of Ad26.COV2.S got it intramuscularly, once or twice 56 days apart.

Notes on this clone: Its target is unknown. Other DNA variants within this sample encode the same CDR3.

Specified treatment: over 15 received Ad26.COV2.S at low or high dose, single or two shots; about 5 received placebo; per-sample allocation not given. Vaccine and placebo recipients were sampled on day 63 after the first injection. The sample came from a Boston adult aged 18-55 years. Ad26.COV2.S expressed prefusion-stabilized spike from the original Wuhan strain. Whole-study results and caveats: Similar non-spike TCR breadth was seen in vaccine and placebo recipients.

Germline CDR1 SGHRS, CDR2 YFSETQ. CDR3 length: 14 residues. After removal of 4 bases from V and 8 bases from J, the junction contained 6 bases not matched to a gene. The method was immunoSEQ multiplex PCR; TCRdb's version includes in-frame clones alone and lacks a portion of them. The sample has about 410,000 clones, about 89% seen once. The starting material was peripheral blood, obtained in a trial of Ad26.COV2.S vaccine versus placebo. The chain carries TRBV5-1 and TRBJ1-4; 9 nucleotides match TRBD1. This receptor was obtained from a person aged 18-60 years who received the Ad26.COV2.S COVID-19 vaccine or a placebo. CDR3 sequence reads: CASSPQGAREKLFF. CDR3 nucleotides: TGCGCCAGCAGCCCACAGGGGGCGCGAGAAAAACTGTTTTTT.